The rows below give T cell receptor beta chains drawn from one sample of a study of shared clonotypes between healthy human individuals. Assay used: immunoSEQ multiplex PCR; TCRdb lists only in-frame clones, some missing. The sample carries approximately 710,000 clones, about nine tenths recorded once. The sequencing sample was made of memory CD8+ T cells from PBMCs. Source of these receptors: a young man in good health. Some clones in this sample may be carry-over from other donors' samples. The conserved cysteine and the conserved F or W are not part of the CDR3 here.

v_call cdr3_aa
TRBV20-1 SVRGHEQY
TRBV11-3 ASSSRVFGTGELF
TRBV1 TSSQDRGRETQY
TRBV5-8 ASRYREGAETQY
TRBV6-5 ASRTDRLNTGELF
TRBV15 ATSKLTGTRDDNEQF
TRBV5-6 ASSLAGSRAGANVLT
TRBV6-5 ASSYSLAGRYGYT
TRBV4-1 ASSSRGLPGYEQY
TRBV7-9 ASSLRQAWNPDTQY
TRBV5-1 ASSYPRGRGALAGGYT
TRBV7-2 ASSLNHFANTGELF
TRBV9 ASSGRQGQPQH
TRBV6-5 ASSYSQGESYNEQF
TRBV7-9 ASSLSVAEAF
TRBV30 AWKGGANTEAF
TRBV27 ASSLRGGGQPQH
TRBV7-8 ASSSRATLGLQEQY
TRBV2 ASSEKGTGYTGELF
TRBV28 ASSKNGHVFNQPQH
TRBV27 ASQTLDSSTDTQY
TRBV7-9 ASSLRQDPGELF
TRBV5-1 ASSRGGLADNEQF
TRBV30 AWSVPPRRYQETQY
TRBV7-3 ASSRSGLGNNEQF
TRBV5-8 ASSFNNYYEQY
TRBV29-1 SVLLPLYTGELF
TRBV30 AWSVPRSEQY
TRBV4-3 ASSQDWARDREIVGELF
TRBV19 ASSIRALSTYEQY
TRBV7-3 ASSTIAGGPSGELF
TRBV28 ASTLLGGGYQPQH
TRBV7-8 ASSLNGNRVTEAF
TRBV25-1 ASSEGQGFGTEAF
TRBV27 ASRPQGSTEAF
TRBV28 ASSPNQPQH
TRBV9 ASSPGTPKETQY
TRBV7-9 ASSPPPGSRGDYGYT
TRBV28 ASLQGGYEQY
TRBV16 ASSQSGNTEAF
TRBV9 ASSTRQGDYGYT
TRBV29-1 SVECMREGWNNEQF
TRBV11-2 ASSLGAGSYEQY
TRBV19 ASKGQENTEAF
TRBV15 ATSRAVDAEETQY
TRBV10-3 AISILDGSYEQY